Presented here are 15 T cell receptor beta chains from one specimen sequenced in a study of blood T cell repertoires in COVID-19. Sequencing was performed with immunoSEQ multiplex PCR; in TCRdb, only in-frame clones are kept and a portion is missing. The table has about 150,000 clones, around 75% seen once. The sequencing input was peripheral blood. The receptors stem from a woman of 80 years or more with acute or convalescent COVID-19.

The chain couples TRBV9 to TRBJ2-7; tentative D call: TRBD1 (7 bases). CDR3 length: 16 residues. V was pared by 0 bases and J by 6 bases, with 19 bases between. The germline V gene encodes CDR1 SGDLS and CDR2 YYNGEE. CDR3 nucleotide sequence: TGTGCCAGCAGCGTAGTAGGCGGAGGGGGCCCCTCCGAGCAGTACTTC. As protein: CASSVVGGGGPSEQYF.

The chain has TRBV28 and TRBJ2-7; 12 nucleotides align to TRBD2. The ends lost 6 bases at V and 4 bases at J; junction bases unmatched: 7. Per germline, CDR1 MDHEN and CDR2 SYDVKM. The CDR3 loop spans 15 amino acids. The CDR3 bases are TGTGCCAGCAGCCGGACTAGCGGGGTCCTATACGAGCAGTACTTC. Translated: CASSRTSGVLYEQYF.

The rearrangement links TRBV30 to TRBJ1-4, with no clear D. CDR3 length equals 13 residues. CDR1 is GTSNPN and CDR2 is SVGIG in the germline V gene (reference sequence). Trimming took off 2 bases at V and 6 bases at J, with 10 bases between the two ends. CDR3 residues: CAWSQAPYEKLFF. The CDR3 region has the DNA TGTGCCTGGAGTCAGGCGCCTTATGAAAAACTGTTTTTT.

The chain joins TRBV18 to TRBJ2-1; D may be TRBD2 (6 bases). This CDR3 is built from 14 residues. V lost 2 bases to trimming and J lost 2 bases, with 7 bases between them. Germline assignment: CDR1 KGHSH and CDR2 LQKENI. CDR3 region: CASSPSGAYNEQFF. CDR3 sequence (DNA): TGTGCCAGCTCACCATCGGGAGCCTACAATGAGCAGTTCTTC.

V gene TRBV5-5 combines with J gene TRBJ2-2, with D possibly TRBD2 on 6 matching bases. Trimming shortened V by 0 bases and J by 1 base, and 10 bases separated the two germline ends. There are 16 residues in the CDR3. Germline CDR1 reads SGHKS; CDR2 reads YYEKEE (reference sequence). The CDR3 sequence is CASSLGISGNTGELFF. For the CDR3, the DNA is TGTGCCAGCAGCTTGGGTATTAGCGGGAACACCGGGGAGCTGTTTTTT.

A few counts support this clone. This chain joins TRBV2 and TRBJ2-7; D is perhaps TRBD2 (5 bases). Germline V gene lookup returns CDR1 SNHLY and CDR2 FYNNEI. The V end lost 7 bases, the J end lost 3 bases, and 16 bases lay between the germline ends. The CDR3 has 14 residues. The chain's CDR3 is CASNLQRTGYEQYF. The CDR3 DNA reads as TGTGCCAGCAACCTGCAGCGGACGGGCTACGAGCAGTACTTC.

The genes are TRBV19 and TRBJ2-3; 12 nucleotides line up with TRBD2. CDR1 and CDR2 from the germline V gene are LNHDA and SQIVND (reference sequence). V shed 5 bases, J shed 5 bases, and the junction held 2 bases outside the gene matches. CDR3 length: 14 residues. This chain's CDR3 is CASSPTSGGDTQYF. As DNA, the CDR3 is TGTGCCAGTAGTCCGACTAGCGGGGGAGATACGCAGTATTTT.

V is TRBV3-1 (or the pseudogene TRBV3-2) and J is TRBJ1-1; 11 nucleotides line up with TRBD1. This CDR3 contains 17 residues. V lost 4 bases and J lost 1; bases outside the gene matches: 8. The germline CDR1 and CDR2 sequences are LGHDT and YNNKEL (reference sequence). This chain's CDR3 is CASSRAGQGARNTEAFF. The CDR3 nucleotides read TGTGCCAGCAGCCGAGCTGGACAGGGGGCGCGGAACACTGAAGCTTTCTTT.

The chain carries TRBV5-6 and TRBJ1-2; tentative D call: TRBD1 (5 bases). This CDR3 has 16 amino acids. The ends were cut back, 0 bases at V and 2 bases at J, with 14 bases in the middle. Germline lookup yields CDR1 SGHDT and CDR2 YYEEEE. CDR3 amino acids: CASSLDRNTINYGYTF. In DNA, the CDR3 is TGTGCCAGCAGCTTGGACAGGAACACCATCAACTATGGCTACACCTTC.

This clone was seen only a few times. The genes are TRBV30 and TRBJ1-5; 7 positions match TRBD1. The junction had 7 bases not matched to a gene; V was cut back by 2 bases and J by 3 bases. Germline V gene lookup returns CDR1 GTSNPN and CDR2 SVGIG (reference sequence). This CDR3 is built from 15 residues. In DNA form, the CDR3 reads TGTGCCTGGAGTTTCCCGGGACAGTTCAATCAGCCCCAGCATTTT. Translated, it gives CAWSFPGQFNQPQHF.

J is TRBJ2-1 and V is TRBV7-9; 9 positions agree with TRBD2. With 3 bases clipped from V and 7 bases from J, the junction kept 7 bases outside the gene matches. The CDR3 spans 15 residues. The germline CDR1 and CDR2 sequences are SEHNR and FQNEAQ (reference sequence). Here the CDR3 reads CASSFNSLAGNEQFF. The DNA for the CDR3 is TGTGCCAGCAGCTTTAATTCGCTAGCGGGGAATGAGCAGTTCTTC.

The V gene is TRBV19, the J gene TRBJ2-7, with no clear D. The CDR3 loop spans 13 amino acids. The V end lost 3 bases, the J end lost 3 bases, and 9 bases lay between the germline ends. CDR1 and CDR2 (germline): LNHDA, SQIVND (reference sequence). CDR3: CASSIEASYEQYF. The CDR3 DNA reads as TGTGCCAGTAGTATCGAGGCCAGCTACGAGCAGTACTTC. Together with reference TRBV19 and TRBJ2-7, the CDR3 gives the full variable domain: DGGITQSPKYLFRKEGQNVTLSCEQNLNHDAMYWYRQDPGQGLRLIYYSQIVNDFQKGDIAEGYSVSREKKESFPLTVTSAQKNPTAFYLCASSIEASYEQYFGPGTRLTVT.

The rearrangement uses TRBV15 and TRBJ2-3; 7 nucleotides align to TRBD1. The CDR3 is made up of 16 amino acids. Germline-derived CDR1 and CDR2 are LNHNV and YYDKDF (reference sequence). V shed 3 bases and J 1 base; nucleotides not matched to a gene: 7. This CDR3 reads CATSRDAGTGTDTQYF. In DNA form, the CDR3 reads TGTGCCACCAGCAGGGACGCCGGGACAGGCACAGATACGCAGTATTTT.

The chain combines TRBV7-9 with TRBJ1-3; 7 positions match TRBD1. The germline CDR1 and CDR2 sequences are SEHNR and FQNEAQ (reference sequence). V gave up 2 bases and J gave up 4 bases; unmatched junction bases: 5. The CDR3 has 15 amino acids. CDR3 nucleotides: TGTGCCAGCAGCTTAAGACAGGGTCAAGGAAACACCATATATTTT. Translating gives CASSLRQGQGNTIYF.

The chain recombines TRBV6-6 with TRBJ2-7, with D possibly TRBD2 on 6 matching bases. This CDR3 has 12 amino acids. Trimming removed 10 bases from V and 4 bases from J, with 14 bases in between. Germline V gene lookup returns CDR1 MNHNY and CDR2 SVGAGI (reference sequence). For the CDR3, the DNA is TGTGCCACCTCGGGACTCGAGTACGAGCAGTACTTC. Amino acids: CATSGLEYEQYF.